Following are 29 T cell receptor beta chains from one sample sequenced in a study of T-cell reconstitution after alpha-beta-depleted transplantation in children. As it was prepared, the TCRbeta library received unique molecular identifiers. MiXCR was run by TCRdb on the PCR reads, yielding one entry per CDR3 protein. The table has about 830,000 distinct CDR3 sequences, around 15% seen once. The input for sequencing was PBMCs, mostly from graft donor cells, taken 360 days after TCRalphabeta/CD19-depleted stem cell transplant. The origin of the receptors is a male patient aged 10 to 17 who had a stem cell transplant for acute lymphoblastic leukemia, so the T cells may come from the graft donor.

The chain couples TRBV5-1 to TRBJ2-3; 8 bases line up with TRBD2. The germline V gene has CDR1 SGHRS and CDR2 YFSETQ. V lost 0 bases, J lost 2 bases, and 8 bases stayed unmatched. The CDR3 consists of 17 residues. The CDR3 nucleotides read TGCGCCAGCAGCTTGGGTCAGCGGGAGTCAGACACAGATACGCAGTATTTT. As protein: CASSLGQRESDTDTQYF.

In this sample, this clonotype turned up a few times. CDR3 DNA sequence: TGTGCTAGCTGCGAAAGGGAACATCAGCCCCAGCATTTT. As protein: CASCEREHQPQHF. V gene TRBV12-5 combines with J gene TRBJ1-5; no reliable D call. Trimming took 9 bases from V and 5 from J, leaving 14 bases between them. Germline V gene lookup returns CDR1 LGHNT and CDR2 FRNRAP. This CDR3 is 13 amino acids long.

The rearrangement uses TRBV10-3 and TRBJ2-7, with D possibly being TRBD1 or TRBD2 (6 bases each). CDR1 is ENHRY, CDR2 SYGVKD, per germline. The CDR3 has 16 residues. With 2 bases removed from V and 2 bases from J, the gap between germline ends came to 16 bases. DNA for the CDR3: TGTGCCATCAGTGAGACGCGTAGGGGGAGGACCTACGAGCAGTACTTC. It is translated as CAISETRRGRTYEQYF.

The chain employs TRBV27 and TRBJ1-1, with TRBD1 matching 7 bases. Germline V gene lookup returns CDR1 MNHEY and CDR2 SMNVEV (reference sequence). This CDR3 is built from 17 residues. V shed 7 bases and J 12 bases; nucleotides not matched to a gene: 26. The CDR3 region is CASKRGPLQGSGLGTFF. DNA of the CDR3: TGTGCCAGCAAAAGGGGGCCCCTACAGGGGTCTGGGTTGGGGACTTTCTTT.

This clonotype was counted many times. The rearrangement uses TRBV5-1 and TRBJ2-3; 7 positions agree with TRBD2. The junction had 5 bases not matched to a gene; V was cut back by 0 bases and J by 1 base. The CDR3 has 16 amino acids. CDR1 SGHRS and CDR2 YFSETQ come from the germline V gene. CDR3 in amino acids: CASSLGGGRGTDTQYF. The CDR3 nucleotides read TGCGCCAGCAGCTTGGGCGGGGGAAGAGGCACAGATACGCAGTATTTT.

As concerns this clonotype: Sequence at one end of the junction differs from germline and may be a read error. The gene calls are TRBV6-5 and TRBJ1-2; 8 positions match TRBD1. CDR3 size: 14 residues. Per germline, CDR1 MNHEY and CDR2 SVGAGI. The CDR3 coding sequence is TGTGCCAGCAGCTCCTACAGGGGGGGCTATAGCTACACCTTC. As protein: CASSSYRGGYSYTF.

This clonotype was recorded at least ten times. The DNA of the CDR3 is TGTGCCAGCAGGCTTGTACAGGGGGCGTTGAACACTGAAGCTTTCTTT. It codes for CASRLVQGALNTEAFF. The V and J genes are TRBV28 and TRBJ1-1, with 9 bases matching TRBD1. V dropped 6 bases and J dropped 0; count of bases not matched to a gene: 8. The CDR3 totals 16 residues. Per germline, CDR1 MDHEN and CDR2 SYDVKM.

The V gene is TRBV20-1, the J gene TRBJ2-1, with D maybe TRBD1 (6 bases). V was trimmed by 0 bases and J by 0 bases, leaving 12 bases between them. CDR1 and CDR2 from the germline V gene are DFQATT and SNEGSKA (reference sequence). CDR3 length: 16 residues. The DNA of the CDR3 is TGCAGTGCTAGAGATCGGGGACACAGCTCCTACAATGAGCAGTTCTTC. Translated, it gives CSARDRGHSSYNEQFF.

This chain uses TRBV25-1 with TRBJ2-2, with 12 bases identical to TRBD2. In germline, CDR1 is MGHDK, CDR2 SYGVNS. This CDR3 region has 17 residues. Trimming cost V 7 bases and J 9 bases; bases outside gene matches: 15. CDR3 sequence reads: CASTATSGGIGTRELFF. The DNA of the CDR3 is TGTGCCAGCACCGCGACTAGCGGGGGAATAGGGACCAGGGAGCTGTTTTTT.

This clonotype has a count of ten or more. The V gene is TRBV6-5, the J gene TRBJ2-7; 12 bases fit TRBD1. The V segment lost 1 base and the J segment 5 bases; nucleotides outside the gene matches: 3. The CDR3 consists of 15 residues. Germline CDR1 MNHEY, CDR2 SVGAGI. In DNA form, the CDR3 reads TGTGCCAGCAGTTACTTGGGACAGGGGGCCCACGAGCAGTACTTC. It encodes CASSYLGQGAHEQYF.

This chain connects TRBV19 to TRBJ2-7, with 7 positions matching TRBD1. Germline CDR1 and CDR2: LNHDA and SQIVND (reference sequence). The CDR3 spans 13 residues. Trimming cost V 6 bases and J 4 bases; bases outside gene matches: 6. The CDR3 reads CASRPRTGYEQYF. As DNA, the CDR3 is TGTGCCAGTAGACCCCGGACAGGTTACGAGCAGTACTTC.

This clonotype has only a few counts. V gene TRBV5-1 combines with J gene TRBJ2-7; no definite D call. Germline V CDR1 and CDR2: SGHRS, YFSETQ. V was trimmed by 0 bases and J by 0 bases, leaving 13 bases between them. The CDR3 is made up of 16 amino acids. DNA of the CDR3: TGCGCCAGCAGCTTGGGGTACAGCATCTCCTCCTACGAGCAGTACTTC. Protein product: CASSLGYSISSYEQYF.

This clonotype was found a few times. The gene calls are TRBV5-6 and TRBJ2-7; D is ambiguous. V lost 1 base and J lost 5, with 7 bases in between. The germline gives CDR1 SGHDT, CDR2 YYEEEE. The CDR3 consists of 12 residues. The CDR3 reads CASSLTSHEQYF. The CDR3 DNA reads as TGTGCCAGCAGCTTGACGTCTCACGAGCAGTACTTC.

In nucleotides, the CDR3 is TGTGCCAGCAGTGAAGGTCAGTCTGGGACAGGGACGTTCAATCAGCCCCAGCATTTT. Protein product: CASSEGQSGTGTFNQPQHF. The V and J genes are TRBV6-1 and TRBJ1-5; TRBD1 aligns across 9 bases. Germline V gives CDR1 MNHNS, CDR2 SASEGT. The CDR3 length is 19 residues. J lost 3 bases, V lost 1 base, and 13 bases had no gene match.

This clonotype was recorded a few times. The chain uses TRBV5-1 and TRBJ2-5; D possibly corresponds to TRBD1 (6 bases). This CDR3 has 15 residues. V lost 0 bases and J lost 2, with 11 bases in between. Looked up from germline, CDR1 is SGHRS and CDR2 is YFSETQ. The CDR3 reads CASSLANRVQETQYF. The CDR3 DNA reads as TGCGCCAGCAGCTTGGCCAACAGGGTGCAAGAGACCCAGTACTTC.

This clonotype was recorded a few times. V and J are TRBV18 and TRBJ1-1; maybe TRBD1 (6 bases). This CDR3 comprises 15 residues. Trimming cost V 4 bases and J 5 bases, with 17 bases left between them. In germline, CDR1 is KGHSH, CDR2 LQKENI. CDR3 bases: TGTGCCAGCTCACTCCAACAGGGTGGGGGAACTGAAGCTTTCTTT. It is translated as CASSLQQGGGTEAFF.

In its sample, this clonotype was seen a few times. The chain couples TRBV3-1 to TRBJ2-7; 9 bases align to TRBD2. Trimming removed 5 bases from V and 3 bases from J; junction bases left unmatched: 8. The CDR3 length is 15 residues. The germline V gene has CDR1 LGHDT and CDR2 YNNKEL (reference sequence). For the CDR3, the DNA is TGTGCCAGCAGCGAAAGCGGGAGGCCCAACTACGAGCAGTACTTC. Its translation: CASSESGRPNYEQYF.

This chain uses TRBV12-3 or TRBV12-4 with TRBJ2-2; 7 bases align to TRBD2. The length of the CDR3 is 17 residues. The trim removed 5 bases at V and 0 bases at J, leaving 9 bases unmatched. CDR3 region: CASSPLFLAANTGELFF. The CDR3 DNA sequence: TGTGCCAGCAGTCCATTGTTTCTAGCGGCGAACACCGGGGAGCTGTTTTTT.

This clonotype came up a few times. DNA of the CDR3: TGTGCCAGCAGTTACTCGCTAACAAGGGAGGCCCTCTCCTACGAGCAGTACTTC. As protein: CASSYSLTREALSYEQYF. The chain employs TRBV6-5 and TRBJ2-7, with D perhaps matching TRBD2 (6 bases). The V gene's germline CDR1 is MNHEY and CDR2 SVGAGI. This CDR3 has 18 amino acids. V was cut by 0 bases and J by 0 bases, with 18 bases left in between.

This clonotype has more than one count but fewer than ten. The V and J genes are TRBV9 and TRBJ1-5; D gene uncertain. CDR1 and CDR2 from the germline V gene are SGDLS and YYNGEE. V dropped 4 bases and J dropped 1 base, with 12 bases sitting between them. This CDR3 has 15 amino acids. CDR3 residues: CASSPEGGSNQPQHF. The CDR3 DNA reads as TGTGCCAGCAGCCCAGAGGGTGGGAGCAATCAGCCCCAGCATTTT. Looking up the rest from reference TRBV9 and TRBJ1-5 gives the full variable domain: DSGVTQTPKHLITATGQRVTLRCSPRSGDLSVYWYQQSLDQGLQFLIQYYNGEERAKGNILERFSAQQFPDLHSELNLSSLELGDSALYFCASSPEGGSNQPQHFGDGTRLSIL.

This sequence joins TRBV6-1 and TRBJ2-5; TRBD2 matches at 13 bases. The CDR3 consists of 17 residues. V lost 5 bases to trimming and J lost 3 bases; unmatched junction nucleotides: 9. CDR1 is MNHNS and CDR2 is SASEGT in the germline V gene. CDR3 protein: CASSPFRGLAGKETQYF. The CDR3 coding sequence is TGTGCCAGCAGTCCATTCCGGGGACTAGCGGGAAAAGAGACCCAGTACTTC.

This clonotype was picked up a small number of times. This rearrangement joins TRBV10-3 to TRBJ2-6; D possibly corresponds to TRBD1 (6 bases). CDR3 length: 15 residues. The germline V and J ends were trimmed by 3 bases and 1 base, with 7 bases remaining between them. Germline CDR1 is ENHRY and CDR2 is SYGVKD. For the CDR3, the DNA is TGTGCCATCAGTGACCAGGGGTCTGGGGCCAACGTCCTGACTTTC. This translates into CAISDQGSGANVLTF.

This clonotype was counted at least ten times. V is TRBV5-1 and J is TRBJ2-3; possibly TRBD1 for D (5 bases). The CDR3 is made up of 13 amino acids. CDR1 SGHRS and CDR2 YFSETQ come from the germline V gene. Trimming left V 3 bases short and J 1 base short, with 6 bases between. The CDR3 sequence is CASSSTGTDTQYF. The CDR3, as DNA: TGCGCCAGCAGCTCGACAGGCACAGATACGCAGTATTTT.

This clonotype showed up just a few times. This chain connects TRBV7-9 to TRBJ1-3; D might be TRBD1 (6 bases). The CDR3 totals 15 residues. CDR1 SEHNR and CDR2 FQNEAQ come from the germline V gene (reference sequence). Trimming stripped 5 bases from V and 4 bases from J, with 15 bases between. CDR3 DNA sequence: TGTGCCAGCAGCCAAGTGGGGGCAGCCGGAAACACCATATATTTT. It translates to CASSQVGAAGNTIYF. Based on the CDR3 plus reference TRBV7-9 and TRBJ1-3, the full variable domain is DTGVSQNPRHKITKRGQNVTFRCDPISEHNRLYWYRQTLGQGPEFLTYFQNEAQLEKSRLLSDRFSAERPKGSFSTLEIQRTEQGDSAMYLCASSQVGAAGNTIYFGEGSWLTVV.

The rearrangement uses TRBV2 and TRBJ1-3; D uncertain. Germline CDR1 is SNHLY and CDR2 is FYNNEI. This CDR3 comprises 15 residues. Trimming took off 2 bases at V and 0 bases at J, with 8 bases between the two ends. The CDR3 sequence is CASSERQLSGNTIYF. The DNA of the CDR3 is TGTGCCAGCAGTGAACGACAACTCTCTGGAAACACCATATATTTT.

The V gene is TRBV5-1, the J gene TRBJ2-7; 8 bases are a match to TRBD1. V gave up 4 bases and J gave up 2 bases; unmatched junction bases: 14. This CDR3 is 17 amino acids long. The germline V gene encodes CDR1 SGHRS and CDR2 YFSETQ. The CDR3 bases are TGCGCCAGCAGCCTAGGACAGGGAATCTTAAAGGCCTACGAGCAGTACTTC. It codes for CASSLGQGILKAYEQYF. The full variable domain, in which reference TRBV5-1 and TRBJ2-7 provide the parts outside the CDR3, is KAGVTQTPRYLIKTRGQQVTLSCSPISGHRSVSWYQQTPGQGLQFLFEYFSETQRNKGNFPGRFSGRQFSNSRSEMNVSTLELGDSALYLCASSLGQGILKAYEQYFGPGTRLTVT.

This clonotype was observed a few times. The chain uses TRBV30 and TRBJ2-6; possibly TRBD2 for D (6 bases). V was clipped by 2 bases and J by 2 bases, with 10 bases between them. CDR1 GTSNPN and CDR2 SVGIG come from the germline V gene (reference sequence). The CDR3 totals 15 residues. CDR3 sequence: CAWSLPGAGANVLTF. DNA for the CDR3: TGTGCCTGGAGTCTTCCGGGGGCTGGGGCCAACGTCCTGACTTTC. Full variable domain (outside the CDR3, taken from reference TRBV30 and TRBJ2-6): SQTIHQWPATLVQPVGSPLSLECTVEGTSNPNLYWYRQAAGRGLQLLFYSVGIGQISSEVPQNLSASRPQDRQFILSSKKLLLSDSGFYLCAWSLPGAGANVLTFGAGSRLTVL.

This clonotype was counted only a few times. The chain uses TRBV7-9 and TRBJ2-7; 8 nucleotides match TRBD1. V gave up 4 bases and J gave up 6 bases; unmatched junction bases: 5. CDR1 SEHNR and CDR2 FQNEAQ come from the germline V gene (reference sequence). The CDR3 is 13 amino acids. The CDR3 DNA reads as TGTGCCAGCAGCTCGTCAGGGGGCGTCGAGCAGTACTTC. Encoded protein: CASSSSGGVEQYF.

This clonotype was detected ten times or more. The chain carries TRBV10-2 and TRBJ2-1; 10 bases fit TRBD2. The CDR3 has 14 amino acids. Germline CDR1 WSHSY, CDR2 SAAADI. V gave up 9 bases and J gave up 2 bases; unmatched junction bases: 4. This CDR3 reads CARTGTSAYNEQFF. CDR3 coding DNA: TGCGCCAGAACCGGGACTAGCGCCTACAATGAGCAGTTCTTC.